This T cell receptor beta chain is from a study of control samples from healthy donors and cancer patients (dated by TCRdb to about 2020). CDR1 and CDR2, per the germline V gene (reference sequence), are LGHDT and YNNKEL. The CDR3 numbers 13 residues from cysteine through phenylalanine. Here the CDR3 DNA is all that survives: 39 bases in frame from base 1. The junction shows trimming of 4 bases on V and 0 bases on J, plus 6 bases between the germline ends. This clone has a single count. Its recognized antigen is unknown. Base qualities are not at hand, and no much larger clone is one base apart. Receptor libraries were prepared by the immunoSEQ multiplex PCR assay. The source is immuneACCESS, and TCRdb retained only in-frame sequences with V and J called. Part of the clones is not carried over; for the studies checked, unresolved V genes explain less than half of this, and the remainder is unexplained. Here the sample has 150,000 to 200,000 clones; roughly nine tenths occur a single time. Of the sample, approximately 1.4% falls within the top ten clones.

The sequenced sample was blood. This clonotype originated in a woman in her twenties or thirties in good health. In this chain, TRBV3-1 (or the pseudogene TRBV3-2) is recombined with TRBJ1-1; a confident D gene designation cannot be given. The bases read TGTGCCAGCAGCCCTCGTGTGAACACTGAAGCTTTCTTT. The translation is CASSPRVNTEAFF.